This passage covers 20 T cell receptor beta chains from one sample sequenced in a study of regulatory T cells in long-lasting Graves disease. Both iRepertoire HTBI primers and Arm-PCR of CDR3 regions were used to build the TCR beta libraries. TCRdb re-called the multiplex PCR reads through MiXCR, storing one row per CDR3 protein. The table shows 300,000 to 400,000 distinct CDR3 sequences, with roughly a fifth occurring only once. Time point noted: persistent/refractory GD, antithyroid drugs over 5 years with positive TRAb. Construction of the TCR library relied on RNA isolated from PBMCs. The sample was peripheral blood mononuclear cells (PBMCs), taken when the disease was refractory, from a patient treated with antithyroid drugs. The receptors were gathered from a female donor with Graves disease.

This clonotype was detected only a few times. The gene calls are TRBV5-1 and TRBJ1-1; 9 bases agree with TRBD1. The germline gives CDR1 SGHRS, CDR2 YFSETQ. V lost 0 bases, J lost 6 bases, and 12 bases stayed unmatched. CDR3 length equals 17 residues. The CDR3 nucleotides read TGCGCCAGCAGCTTGGCCAGTCTTCGGGACAGGGCTCCTGAAGCTTTCTTT. It codes for CASSLASLRDRAPEAFF. The complete variable domain, with remaining parts taken from reference TRBV5-1 and TRBJ1-1, reads KAGVTQTPRYLIKTRGQQVTLSCSPISGHRSVSWYQQTPGQGLQFLFEYFSETQRNKGNFPGRFSGRQFSNSRSEMNVSTLELGDSALYLCASSLASLRDRAPEAFFGQGTRLTVV.

This chain links TRBV30 with TRBJ1-1, with 7 bases aligning to TRBD1. J gave up 0 bases and V 2 bases, and 3 bases lay outside the gene matches. Germline V gives CDR1 GTSNPN, CDR2 SVGIG (reference sequence). The length of the CDR3 is 14 residues. CDR3 protein: CAWSRDSLNTEAFF. The CDR3 DNA is TGTGCCTGGAGTCGGGACAGCCTGAACACTGAAGCTTTCTTT.

The chain employs TRBV3-1 and TRBJ1-4; TRBD1 matches at 9 bases. V gave up 6 bases and J gave up 7 bases; unmatched junction bases: 6. CDR1 is LGHDT and CDR2 is YNNKEL in the germline V gene (reference sequence). The CDR3 length is 14 residues. This chain's CDR3 is CASRNRGLGEKLFF. The CDR3 DNA follows: TGTGCCAGCAGGAACAGGGGGCTGGGTGAAAAACTGTTTTTT.

This clonotype came up a few times. CDR3 in amino acids: CASIRDRGLEKLFF. As DNA, the CDR3 is TGTGCCAGCATACGGGACAGGGGGCTTGAAAAACTGTTTTTT. The J gene is TRBJ1-4, the V gene TRBV6-1; 12 bases align to TRBD1. This CDR3 has 14 residues. V was clipped by 7 bases and J by 7 bases; unmatched bases: 4. Germline CDR1 and CDR2: MNHNS and SASEGT.

This clonotype appeared a few times. The J gene is TRBJ2-3, the V gene TRBV9; tentatively, D is TRBD1 (8 bases). There are 16 residues in the CDR3. Germline loops: CDR1 SGDLS, CDR2 YYNGEE. Trimming removed 4 bases at V and 1 base at J, with 16 bases between. The CDR3 DNA reads as TGTGCCAGCAGCTCCCCACAGGGGGGGGGCACAGATACGCAGTATTTT. Translating it yields CASSSPQGGGTDTQYF.

This sequence joins TRBV19 and TRBJ1-5; possibly TRBD1 for D (6 bases). Germline-derived CDR1 and CDR2 are LNHDA and SQIVND (reference sequence). The CDR3 totals 14 residues. Trimming pared 10 bases from V and 0 bases from J, leaving 13 bases between. In DNA, the CDR3 is TGTGCCACCGGGGGAGGGGGTAGCAATCAGCCCCAGCATTTT. Translation gives CATGGGGSNQPQHF. The complete variable domain, with remaining parts taken from reference TRBV19 and TRBJ1-5, reads DGGITQSPKYLFRKEGQNVTLSCEQNLNHDAMYWYRQDPGQGLRLIYYSQIVNDFQKGDIAEGYSVSREKKESFPLTVTSAQKNPTAFYLCATGGGGSNQPQHFGDGTRLSIL.

This rearrangement joins TRBV5-6 to TRBJ1-2, with D maybe TRBD1 (6 bases). V shed 3 bases and J shed 3 bases, with 21 bases lying between them. The CDR3 is made up of 17 amino acids. Per germline, CDR1 SGHDT and CDR2 YYEEEE. The CDR3 DNA reads TGTGCCAGCAGCTCGACCCCCGATTGGCCAGGGGACTATGGCTACACCTTC. Amino acids: CASSSTPDWPGDYGYTF.

With regard to this clonotype: A read error may be the cause here, since a much bigger clone is one base away. The chain uses TRBV6-1 and TRBJ2-7; tentatively, D is TRBD2 (6 bases). The CDR3 has 14 residues. The germline V and J ends were trimmed by 5 bases and 6 bases, with 17 bases remaining between them. Germline-derived CDR1 and CDR2 are MNHNS and SASEGT. The CDR3 reads CASSKPSEGREQYF. The CDR3 DNA reads as TGTGCCAGCAGTAAACCTAGCGAGGGACGCGAGCAGTACTTC.

The V gene is TRBV5-1, the J gene TRBJ2-5; TRBD2 matches 16 bases. Germline values: CDR1 SGHRS, CDR2 YFSETQ. This CDR3 comprises 16 residues. The ends lost 3 bases at V and 8 bases at J; junction bases unmatched: 7. CDR3 nucleotides: TGCGCCAGCAGCTCCGACGGGACTAGCGGGGGGGCAACCCAGTACTTC. Translated: CASSSDGTSGGATQYF. Filled out from reference TRBV5-1 and TRBJ2-5, the complete variable domain reads KAGVTQTPRYLIKTRGQQVTLSCSPISGHRSVSWYQQTPGQGLQFLFEYFSETQRNKGNFPGRFSGRQFSNSRSEMNVSTLELGDSALYLCASSSDGTSGGATQYFGPGTRLLVL.

In this sample, this clonotype turned up a few times. The J gene is TRBJ2-7, the V gene TRBV6-2 or TRBV6-3; 11 bases match TRBD2. Per the germline V gene, CDR1 is MNHEY and CDR2 is SVGEGT. Unmatched junction bases numbered 10, after V lost 4 bases and J lost 2 bases. This CDR3 spans 17 amino acids. The DNA of the CDR3 is TGTGCCAGCAGTTCGCCTTATCTAGCGGGAGGAGCCTACGAGCAGTACTTC. Amino acids: CASSSPYLAGGAYEQYF.

V is TRBV6-5 and J is TRBJ1-1; no clear D. The CDR3 has 15 amino acids. The germline gives CDR1 MNHEY, CDR2 SVGAGI. Trimming shortened V by 2 bases and J by 0 bases, and 10 bases separated the two germline ends. CDR3: CASSYQSLMNTEAFF. The CDR3 DNA sequence: TGTGCCAGCAGTTACCAGTCATTGATGAACACTGAAGCTTTCTTT.

The V and J genes are TRBV28 and TRBJ2-1, with a tentative D call TRBD1 (6 bases). Germline CDR1 MDHEN, CDR2 SYDVKM. The V and J ends lost 5 bases and 9 bases respectively, with 20 bases between them. This CDR3 has 15 residues. The CDR3 protein is CASSLRQAKIREQFF. The CDR3 DNA sequence: TGTGCCAGCAGTCTGAGACAGGCAAAGATTCGTGAGCAGTTCTTC. The variable domain in full, completed from reference TRBV28 and TRBJ2-1, reads DVKVTQSSRYLVKRTGEKVFLECVQDMDHENMFWYRQDPGLGLRLIYFSYDVKMKEKGDIPEGYSVSREKKERFSLILESASTNQTSMYLCASSLRQAKIREQFFGPGTRLTVL.

Only a few counts were recorded for this clonotype. The rearrangement uses TRBV10-3 and TRBJ1-2; D possibly corresponds to TRBD1 (5 bases). CDR3 length: 13 residues. Per germline, CDR1 ENHRY and CDR2 SYGVKD. V was clipped by 4 bases and J by 5 bases, with 11 bases between them. CDR3 in amino acids: CAISVGGDYGYTF. The CDR3 nucleotides are TGTGCCATCAGTGTTGGAGGGGATTATGGCTACACCTTC.

This clonotype was detected many times. V gene TRBV2 combines with J gene TRBJ2-7; D is perhaps TRBD1 (5 bases). The CDR3 runs to 14 residues. CDR1 SNHLY and CDR2 FYNNEI come from the germline V gene. Between the trimmed V and J ends, which lost 7 bases and 3 bases, there was a span of 16 bases. As DNA, the CDR3 is TGTGCCAGCATGGGGCGCAGGGAAAGCTACGAGCAGTACTTC. Amino acid sequence: CASMGRRESYEQYF.

This sequence joins TRBV11-2 and TRBJ2-3, with D perhaps matching TRBD1 (6 bases). In germline, CDR1 is SGHAT, CDR2 FQNNGV. V was pared by 7 bases and J by 0 bases, with 11 bases between. This CDR3 has 14 residues. CDR3 nucleotides: TGTGCCAGCAACGACAGGCGTAGCACAGATACGCAGTATTTT. Its protein is CASNDRRSTDTQYF.

This clonotype showed up many times. The V gene is TRBV2, the J gene TRBJ2-7; TRBD1 matches at 8 bases. The ends lost 6 bases at V and 3 bases at J; junction bases unmatched: 7. The germline gives CDR1 SNHLY, CDR2 FYNNEI. This CDR3 region has 14 residues. The CDR3 DNA sequence: TGTGCCAGCAGGTGGACAGGGCTCCACTACGAGCAGTACTTC. This gives the protein CASRWTGLHYEQYF.

The rearrangement joins TRBV7-2 to TRBJ1-5; no clear D gene. V was trimmed by 5 bases and J by 4 bases, leaving 9 bases between them. Germline CDR1 reads SGHTA; CDR2 reads FQGNSA. The CDR3 spans 13 residues. The CDR3 nucleotides read TGTGCCAGCAGCAAAAATAGGAATCAGCCCCAGCATTTT. Translation: CASSKNRNQPQHF. The full variable domain, rest sourced from reference TRBV7-2 and TRBJ1-5, is GAGVSQSPSNKVTEKGKDVELRCDPISGHTALYWYRQSLGQGLEFLIYFQGNSAPDKSGLPSDRFSAERTGGSVSTLTIQRTQQEDSAVYLCASSKNRNQPQHFGDGTRLSIL.

This clonotype has more than one count but fewer than ten. The chain employs TRBV28 and TRBJ2-6; D is unresolved. Trimming left V 3 bases short and J 0 bases short, with 6 bases between. There are 15 residues in the CDR3. Germline loops: CDR1 MDHEN, CDR2 SYDVKM. This CDR3 reads CASSFLYSGANVLTF. The DNA of the CDR3 is TGTGCCAGCAGTTTCCTTTACTCTGGGGCCAACGTCCTGACTTTC.

This clonotype was counted many times. The chain couples TRBV2 to TRBJ2-7, with 8 nucleotides matching TRBD2. V dropped 11 bases and J dropped 4; count of bases not matched to a gene: 7. The CDR3 contains 12 residues. Germline V gene lookup returns CDR1 SNHLY and CDR2 FYNNEI. The CDR3 sequence: CAARGVGYEQYF. The CDR3 nucleotides read TGTGCCGCGCGGGGGGTCGGGTACGAGCAGTACTTC.

This clonotype turned up a few times. This chain joins TRBV10-2 and TRBJ1-1; D gene ambiguous. Germline V CDR1 and CDR2: WSHSY, SAAADI. V lost 8 bases to trimming and J lost 1 base, with 8 bases between them. This CDR3 has 12 residues. Here the CDR3 reads CASRVGNTEAFF. As DNA, the CDR3 is TGCGCCAGCCGGGTCGGGAACACTGAAGCTTTCTTT.